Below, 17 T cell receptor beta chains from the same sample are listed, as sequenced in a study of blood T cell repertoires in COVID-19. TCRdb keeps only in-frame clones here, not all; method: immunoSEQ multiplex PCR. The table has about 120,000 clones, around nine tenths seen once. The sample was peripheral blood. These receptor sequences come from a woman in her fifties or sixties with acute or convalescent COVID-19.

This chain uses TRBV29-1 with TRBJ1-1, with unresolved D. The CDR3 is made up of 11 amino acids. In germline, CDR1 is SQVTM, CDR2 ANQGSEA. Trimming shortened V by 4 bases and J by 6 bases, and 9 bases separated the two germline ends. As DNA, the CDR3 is TGCAGCGTTGTTGAGGGCTCTGAAGCTTTCTTT. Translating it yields CSVVEGSEAFF.

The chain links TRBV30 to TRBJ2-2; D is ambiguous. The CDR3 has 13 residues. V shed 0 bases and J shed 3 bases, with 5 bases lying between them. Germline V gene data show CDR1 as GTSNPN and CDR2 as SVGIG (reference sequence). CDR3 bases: TGTGCCTGGAGTGTACATGACACCGGGGAGCTGTTTTTT. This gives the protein CAWSVHDTGELFF.

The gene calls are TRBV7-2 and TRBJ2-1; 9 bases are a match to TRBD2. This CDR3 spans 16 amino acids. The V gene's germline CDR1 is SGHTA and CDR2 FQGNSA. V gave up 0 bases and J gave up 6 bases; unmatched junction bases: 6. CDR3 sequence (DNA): TGTGCCAGCAGCTTAGCGCCGGGACTAGCAATCAATGAGCAGTTCTTC. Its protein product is CASSLAPGLAINEQFF.

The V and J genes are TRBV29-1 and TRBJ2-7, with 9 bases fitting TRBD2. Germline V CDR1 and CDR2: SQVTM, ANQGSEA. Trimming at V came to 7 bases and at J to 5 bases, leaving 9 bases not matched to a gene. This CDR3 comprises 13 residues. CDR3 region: CSALAGAPHEQYF. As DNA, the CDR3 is TGCAGCGCGTTAGCGGGAGCCCCCCACGAGCAGTACTTC.

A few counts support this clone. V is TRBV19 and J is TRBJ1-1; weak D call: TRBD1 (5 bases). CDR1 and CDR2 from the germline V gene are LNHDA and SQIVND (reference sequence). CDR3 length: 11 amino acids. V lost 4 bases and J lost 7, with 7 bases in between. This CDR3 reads CASSTGFEAFF. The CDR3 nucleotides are TGTGCCAGTAGTACAGGGTTTGAAGCTTTCTTT.

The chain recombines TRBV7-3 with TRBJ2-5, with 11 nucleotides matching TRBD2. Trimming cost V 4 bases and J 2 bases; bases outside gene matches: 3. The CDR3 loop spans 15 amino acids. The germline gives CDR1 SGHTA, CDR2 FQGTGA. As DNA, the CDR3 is TGTGCCAGCAGCTCCAGACTAGCGGGACAAGAGACCCAGTACTTC. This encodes CASSSRLAGQETQYF.

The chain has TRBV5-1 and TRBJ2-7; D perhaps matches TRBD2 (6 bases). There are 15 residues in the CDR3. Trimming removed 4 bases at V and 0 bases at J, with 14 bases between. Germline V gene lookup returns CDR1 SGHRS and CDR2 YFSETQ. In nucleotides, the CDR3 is TGCGCCAGCAGCCCCCAGCCTAGCGACTCCTACGAGCAGTACTTC. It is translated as CASSPQPSDSYEQYF.

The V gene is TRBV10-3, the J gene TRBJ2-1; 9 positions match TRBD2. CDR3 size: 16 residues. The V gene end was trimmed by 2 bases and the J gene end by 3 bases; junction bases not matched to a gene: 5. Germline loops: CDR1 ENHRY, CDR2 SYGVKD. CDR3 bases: TGTGCCATCAGTGAGGTAGCGGGGGAGGTCTACAATGAGCAGTTCTTC. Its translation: CAISEVAGEVYNEQFF.

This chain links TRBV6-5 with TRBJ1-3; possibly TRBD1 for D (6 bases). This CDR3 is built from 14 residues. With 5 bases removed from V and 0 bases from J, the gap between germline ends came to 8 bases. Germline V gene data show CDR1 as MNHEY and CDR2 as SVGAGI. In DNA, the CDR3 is TGTGCCAGCAGTACAGGGACCTCTGGAAACACCATATATTTT. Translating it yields CASSTGTSGNTIYF.

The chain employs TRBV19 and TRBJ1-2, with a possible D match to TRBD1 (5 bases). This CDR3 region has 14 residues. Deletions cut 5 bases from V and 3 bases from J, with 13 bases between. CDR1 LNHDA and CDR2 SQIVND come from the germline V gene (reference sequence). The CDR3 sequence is CASSASGPYYGYTF. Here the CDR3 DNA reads TGTGCCAGTAGTGCATCAGGGCCCTACTATGGCTACACCTTC.

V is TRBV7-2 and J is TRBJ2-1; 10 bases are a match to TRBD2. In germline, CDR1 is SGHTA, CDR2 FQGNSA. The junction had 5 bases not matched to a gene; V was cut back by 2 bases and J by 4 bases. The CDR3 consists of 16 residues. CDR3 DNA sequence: TGTGCCAGCAGCTTATCTAGCGGGAGAGGGTACAATGAGCAGTTCTTC. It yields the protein CASSLSSGRGYNEQFF.

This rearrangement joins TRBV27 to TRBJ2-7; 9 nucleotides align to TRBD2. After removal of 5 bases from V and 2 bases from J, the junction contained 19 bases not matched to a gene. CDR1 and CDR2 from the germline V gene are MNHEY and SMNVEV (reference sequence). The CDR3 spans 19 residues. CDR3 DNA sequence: TGTGCCAGCAGTCCCGGCGTAGGGCTAGCGGGACGGGAGACCTACGAGCAGTACTTC. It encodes CASSPGVGLAGRETYEQYF.

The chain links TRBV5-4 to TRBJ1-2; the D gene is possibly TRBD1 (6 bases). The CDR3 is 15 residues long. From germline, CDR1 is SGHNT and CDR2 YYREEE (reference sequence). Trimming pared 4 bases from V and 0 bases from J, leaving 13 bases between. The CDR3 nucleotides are TGTGCCAGCAGCACCCGACAGGAAGCTAACTATGGCTACACCTTC. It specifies CASSTRQEANYGYTF.

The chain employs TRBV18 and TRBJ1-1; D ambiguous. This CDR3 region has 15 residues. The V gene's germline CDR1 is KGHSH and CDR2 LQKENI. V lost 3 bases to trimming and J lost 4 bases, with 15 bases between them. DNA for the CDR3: TGTGCCAGCTCACCCGTCCTGGCAGAGGTCACTGAAGCTTTCTTT. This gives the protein CASSPVLAEVTEAFF.

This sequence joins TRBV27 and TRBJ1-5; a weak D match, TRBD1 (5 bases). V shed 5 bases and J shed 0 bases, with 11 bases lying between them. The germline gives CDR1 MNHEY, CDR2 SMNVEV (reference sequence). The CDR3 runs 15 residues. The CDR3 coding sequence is TGTGCCAGCAGTCTGAGACAGTATAGCAATCAGCCCCAGCATTTT. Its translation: CASSLRQYSNQPQHF.

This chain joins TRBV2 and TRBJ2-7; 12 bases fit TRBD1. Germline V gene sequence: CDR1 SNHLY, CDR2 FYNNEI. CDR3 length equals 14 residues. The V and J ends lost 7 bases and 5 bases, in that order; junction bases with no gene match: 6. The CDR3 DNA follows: TGTGCCAGCACGGGCGGGACAGGGGGCCACGAGCAGTACTTC. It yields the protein CASTGGTGGHEQYF.

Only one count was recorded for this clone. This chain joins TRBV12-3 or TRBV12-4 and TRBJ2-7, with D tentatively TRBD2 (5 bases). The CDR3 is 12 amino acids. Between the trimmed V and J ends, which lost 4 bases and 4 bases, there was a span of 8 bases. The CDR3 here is CASSSGIYEQYF. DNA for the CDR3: TGTGCCAGCAGTTCCGGGATTTACGAGCAGTACTTC.